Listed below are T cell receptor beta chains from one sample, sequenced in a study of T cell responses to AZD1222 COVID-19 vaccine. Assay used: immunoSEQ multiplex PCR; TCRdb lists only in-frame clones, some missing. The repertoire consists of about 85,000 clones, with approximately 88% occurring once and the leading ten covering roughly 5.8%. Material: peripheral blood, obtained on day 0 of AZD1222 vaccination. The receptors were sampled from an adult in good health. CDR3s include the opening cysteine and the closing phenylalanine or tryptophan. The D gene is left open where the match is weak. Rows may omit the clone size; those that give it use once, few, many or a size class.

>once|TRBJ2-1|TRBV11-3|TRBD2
TGTGCCAGCAGTCTCAGCGGGCTAGCGGGAAGGAATGAGCAGTTCTTC
CASSLSGLAGRNEQFF
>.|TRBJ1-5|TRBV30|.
TGTGCCTGGAGCGTGGAGAGCAATCAGCCCCAGCATTTT
CAWSVESNQPQHF
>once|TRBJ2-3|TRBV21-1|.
TGTGCCAGCAGCCGTACGGGACACCCCACAGATACGCAGTATTTT
CASSRTGHPTDTQYF
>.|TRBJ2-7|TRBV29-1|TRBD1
TGCAGCGTTGAAGTGTGGGACAGGGGTTCCTACGAGCAGTACTTC
CSVEVWDRGSYEQYF
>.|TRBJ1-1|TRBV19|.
TGTGCCAGTAGTACTCATACTCCGAACACTGAAGCTTTCTTT
CASSTHTPNTEAFF
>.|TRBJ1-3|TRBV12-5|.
TGTGCTAGTGGTTATCTCTGTGTAGGGTCTGGAAACACCATATATTTT
CASGYLCVGSGNTIYF
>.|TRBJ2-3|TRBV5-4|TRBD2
TGTGCCAGCAGCTTGACTAGCGGGACTAGCACAGATACGCAGTATTTT
CASSLTSGTSTDTQYF
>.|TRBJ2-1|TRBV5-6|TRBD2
TGTGCCAGCAGCCCCCGGACTAGCGGGAGATGGGATGAGCAGTTCTTC
CASSPRTSGRWDEQFF
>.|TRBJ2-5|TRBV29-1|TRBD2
TGCAGCGCTCCAAAAACGGGGGGGAGGACGGGCGAGACCCAGTACTTC
CSAPKTGGRTGETQYF
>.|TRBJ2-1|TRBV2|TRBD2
TGTGCCAGCAGTGAAGGGACTAGCGGGAGGGCCAATGAGCAGTTCTTC
CASSEGTSGRANEQFF
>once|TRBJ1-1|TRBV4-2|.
TGTGCCAGCAGCCAAGCGGGCGGGACCCTTGTCTCTGAAGCTTTCTTT
CASSQAGGTLVSEAFF
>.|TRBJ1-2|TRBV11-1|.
TGTGCCAGCAGCCCGGCCAAAGGGACCTATGGCTACACCTTC
CASSPAKGTYGYTF
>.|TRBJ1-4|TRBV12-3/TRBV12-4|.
TGTGCCAGCAGTTCAGCAGGGAGTGAAAAACTGTTTTTT
CASSSAGSEKLFF
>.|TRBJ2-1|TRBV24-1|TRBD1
TGTGCCACTGAGACAGGGCGGAATGAGCAGTTCTTC
CATETGRNEQFF
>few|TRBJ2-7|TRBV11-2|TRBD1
TGTGCCAGCAGCTTAGAACGGGACAGGGACTACGAGCAGTACTTC
CASSLERDRDYEQYF
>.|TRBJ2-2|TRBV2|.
TGTGCCAGCAGTGAAGTGACAGGAAGAGCCGGGGAGCTGTTTTTT
CASSEVTGRAGELFF
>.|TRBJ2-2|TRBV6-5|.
TGTGCCAGCAAGGGTGGACACCTGAACACCGGGGAGCTGTTTTTT
CASKGGHLNTGELFF
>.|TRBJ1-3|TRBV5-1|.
TGCGCCAGCAGCGTCGACACTGGAAACACCATATATTTT
CASSVDTGNTIYF
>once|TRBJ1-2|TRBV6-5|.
TGTGCCAGCAGGAACCCAGGGGACGGAGGCTACACCTTC
CASRNPGDGGYTF
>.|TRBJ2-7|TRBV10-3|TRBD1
TGTGCCATCAGAAAGGACAGGCCGTACGAGCAGTACTTC
CAIRKDRPYEQYF
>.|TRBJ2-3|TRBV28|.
TGTGCCAGCGTATCCCAAACCGAAGATACGCAGTATTTT
CASVSQTEDTQYF
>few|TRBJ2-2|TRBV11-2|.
TGTGCCAGCAGCTTTCTTCCGAACACCGGGGAGCTGTTTTTT
CASSFLPNTGELFF
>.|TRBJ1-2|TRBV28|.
TGTGCCAGCAGTTCGGGCAGGGAACTTGGCTACACCTTC
CASSSGRELGYTF